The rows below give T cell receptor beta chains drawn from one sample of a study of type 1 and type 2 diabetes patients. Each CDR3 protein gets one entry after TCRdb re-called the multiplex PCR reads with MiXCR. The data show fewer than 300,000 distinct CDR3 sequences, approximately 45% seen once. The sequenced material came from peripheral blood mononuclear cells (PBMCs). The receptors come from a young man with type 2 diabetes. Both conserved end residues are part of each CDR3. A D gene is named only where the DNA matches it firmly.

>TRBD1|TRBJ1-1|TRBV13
CASSPTGQGASEAFF
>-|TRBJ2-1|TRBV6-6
CASQGSSYNEQFF
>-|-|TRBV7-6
CASSLLDGDKGNEQFF
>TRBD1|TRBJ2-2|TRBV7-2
CASSILGTGLTGELFF
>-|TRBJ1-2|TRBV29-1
CSVGGGNYGYTF
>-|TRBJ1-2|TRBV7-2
CASSFPGVTYYGYTF
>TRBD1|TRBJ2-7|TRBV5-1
CASSEGQGGNYEQYF
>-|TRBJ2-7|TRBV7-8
CASSQDMAYEQYF
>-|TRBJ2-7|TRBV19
CATRDGPYEQYF
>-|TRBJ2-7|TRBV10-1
CASSSGIYEQYF
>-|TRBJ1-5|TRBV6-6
CASSPYSNQPQHF
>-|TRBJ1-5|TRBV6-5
CASSNQGYQPQHF
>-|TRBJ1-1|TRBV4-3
CASSFSGWNTEAFF
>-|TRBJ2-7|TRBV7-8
CASSNPGPYEQYF
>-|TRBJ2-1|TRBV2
CASSYWGSSYNEQFF
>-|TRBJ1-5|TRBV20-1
CSGLDGTQPQHF
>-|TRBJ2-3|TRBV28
CASSLKVPDTQYF
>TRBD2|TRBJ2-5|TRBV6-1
CASRAAGGKETQYF
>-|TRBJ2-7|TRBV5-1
CASSPSEVSYEQYF
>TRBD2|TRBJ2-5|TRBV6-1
CASSPSLGGEETQYF
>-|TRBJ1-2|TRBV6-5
CASSYRGDNYGYTF
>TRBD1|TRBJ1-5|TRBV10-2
CASRPGQGNQPQHF
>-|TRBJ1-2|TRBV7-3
CASSRGGDYGYTF
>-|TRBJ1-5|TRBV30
CAWGRDTNSNQPQHF
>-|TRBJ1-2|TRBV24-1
CATSDPTGTSYGYTF
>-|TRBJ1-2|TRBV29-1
CSVDFPAEGYTF
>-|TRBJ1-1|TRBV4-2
CASSQEGLTNTEAFF
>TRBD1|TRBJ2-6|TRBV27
CASSFRTGDAGANVLTF
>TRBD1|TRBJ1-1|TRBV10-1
CASSDRGPAEAFF
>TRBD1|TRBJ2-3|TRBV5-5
CASSLGLGQGPTDTQYF
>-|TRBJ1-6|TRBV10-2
CASGTSRQAYNSPLHF
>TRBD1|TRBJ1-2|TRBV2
CASSRPDRAHGYTF
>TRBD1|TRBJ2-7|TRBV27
CASRPRQGIAYEQYF
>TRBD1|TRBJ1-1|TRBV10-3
CAIRMTDDRGNTEAFF
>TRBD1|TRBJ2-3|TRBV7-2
CASSLVGQRDTQYF
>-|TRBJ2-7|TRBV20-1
CSASHSGLPIAYEQYF
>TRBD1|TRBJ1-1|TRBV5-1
CASRNTGGGRSTEAFF
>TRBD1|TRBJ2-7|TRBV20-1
CSASDLIRETGQGSDEQYF
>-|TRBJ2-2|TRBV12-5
CASSHGLNTGELFF
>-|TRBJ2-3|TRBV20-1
CSLAVADTQYF
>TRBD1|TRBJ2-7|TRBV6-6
CASSYGTGDSYEQYF
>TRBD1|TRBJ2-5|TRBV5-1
CASSWGTGKETQYF
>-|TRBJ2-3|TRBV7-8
CASSPQQGFTGTQYF
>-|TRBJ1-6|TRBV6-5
CAIGGASPLHF
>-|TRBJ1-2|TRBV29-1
CSVLGQIYGYTF
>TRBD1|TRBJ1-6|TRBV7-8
CASSLRGQNSPLHF
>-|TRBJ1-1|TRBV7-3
CASSLMGNTEAFF
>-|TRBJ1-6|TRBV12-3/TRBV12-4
CASSFGWPSRDSPLHF
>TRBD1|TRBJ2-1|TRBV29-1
CSVGGRGRYNEQFF
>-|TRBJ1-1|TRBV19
CASSIGDGECAEAFF
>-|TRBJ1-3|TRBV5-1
CASSLAGRGNTIYF
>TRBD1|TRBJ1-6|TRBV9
CASSEAAQGRSPLHF
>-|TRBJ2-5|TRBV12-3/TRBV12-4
CASSGGGYQETQYF
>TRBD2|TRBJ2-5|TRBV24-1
CATSGGGETQYF